This T cell receptor (beta chain) emerged from a study of Ad26.COV2.S vaccination and SARS-CoV-2 variants. Overall study context: Dosing was one shot or two shots 56 days apart.

About this clone itself: The antigen is unknown.

The CDR3 loop spans 15 amino acids. V was trimmed by 5 bases and J by 7 bases, leaving 20 bases between them. Germline CDR1 MDHEN, CDR2 SYDVKM. Sequencing used immunoSEQ multiplex PCR; TCRdb keeps in-frame clones, though not all of them. The sample includes roughly 350,000 clones, about 87% seen only once; the top ten take around 6.4%. Treatment described: approximately 18 received Ad26.COV2.S at low or high dose, single or two shots; roughly five received placebo; per-sample allocation not given. Vaccine and placebo recipients were sampled on day 63 after the first injection. Regarding the study as a whole: Recipients of vaccine and of placebo showed similar breadth of their non-spike TCR repertoires.

This material consisted of peripheral blood, taken in a trial of Ad26.COV2.S vaccine versus placebo. The sequence was collected from a person aged 18 to 59 who received the Ad26.COV2.S COVID-19 vaccine or a placebo. The chain employs TRBV28 and TRBJ1-1; a possible D gene is TRBD1 (6 bases). The CDR3 sequence is CASSPHSGQSNEAFF. The CDR3 DNA is TGTGCCAGCAGTCCCCATTCCGGACAGTCCAATGAAGCTTTCTTT.